The 25 T cell receptor beta chains presented below share a single source sample, sequenced in a study of CD8 T cells in ankylosing spondylitis. TCRdb reprocessed the 5' RACE reads via MiXCR and lists one record per CDR3 protein. The sample includes about 69,000 distinct CDR3 sequences, about 5.2% of them seen just once. The material sequenced was blood, either unsorted or a sorted T cell fraction (not recorded which). These receptors were taken from a male donor with ankylosing spondylitis or in good health (not recorded which).

This clonotype has ten or more counts. This chain links TRBV2 with TRBJ1-5; TRBD1 is a possible D gene (5 bases). The CDR3 is made up of 14 amino acids. Trimming left V 5 bases short and J 5 bases short, with 13 bases between. Germline V gene data show CDR1 as SNHLY and CDR2 as FYNNEI. CDR3 residues: CASSSWDFYQPQHF. The CDR3, as DNA: TGTGCCAGCAGTAGCTGGGACTTCTATCAGCCCCAGCATTTT.

V gene TRBV7-2 combines with J gene TRBJ2-2, with D maybe TRBD2 (7 bases). CDR3 length equals 17 residues. In germline, CDR1 is SGHTA, CDR2 FQGNSA. V gave up 1 base and J gave up 3 bases, with 15 bases separating them. The CDR3 loop reads CASSLGGGGGDTGELFF. CDR3 nucleotide sequence: TGTGCCAGCAGCTTAGGGGGAGGGGGGGGCGACACCGGGGAGCTGTTTTTT.

This clonotype has a count of ten or more. The CDR3 DNA reads TGTGCCAGCAGTTGGGGGACCGATCAGCCCCAGCATTTT. Protein sequence: CASSWGTDQPQHF. This chain uses TRBV12-3 or TRBV12-4 with TRBJ1-5; D possibly corresponds to TRBD1 (5 bases). The CDR3 covers 13 residues. Deletions cut 4 bases from V and 5 bases from J, with 9 bases between.

This clonotype was counted ten times or more. V usage is TRBV15 and J usage is TRBJ2-3; D remains unclear. Trimming stripped 8 bases from V and 8 bases from J, with 11 bases between. The CDR3 covers 11 residues. CDR1 is LNHNV and CDR2 is YYDKDF in the germline V gene (reference sequence). This chain's CDR3 is CATRGSSTQYF. The CDR3 region has the DNA TGTGCCACCCGAGGAAGTTCTACGCAGTATTTT.

This clonotype was counted many times. The V and J genes are TRBV14 and TRBJ1-6; no firm D call. Germline V gives CDR1 SGHDN, CDR2 FVKESK. Trimming shortened V by 4 bases and J by 8 bases, and 15 bases separated the two germline ends. The CDR3 has 15 residues. Here the CDR3 reads CASSPLASRYSPLHF. For the CDR3, the DNA is TGTGCCAGCAGCCCACTGGCGAGCCGTTATTCACCCCTCCACTTT.

This clonotype was seen many times. This rearrangement joins TRBV10-3 to TRBJ1-1; the D is unclear. The V and J ends lost 3 bases and 4 bases respectively, with 6 bases between them. This CDR3 comprises 12 residues. Per the germline V gene, CDR1 is ENHRY and CDR2 is SYGVKD. CDR3 protein: CAISEVGTEAFF. The CDR3 DNA reads as TGTGCCATCAGTGAAGTGGGCACTGAAGCTTTCTTT.

In its sample, this clonotype was seen many times. This chain uses TRBV9 with TRBJ2-3, with D perhaps TRBD2 (6 bases). V was clipped by 2 bases and J by 3 bases, with 13 bases between them. This CDR3 is 15 amino acids long. Germline CDR1 reads SGDLS; CDR2 reads YYNGEE. The CDR3, as DNA: TGTGCCAGCAGCGTCGACCCCGCGGGGACAGATACGCAGTATTTT. Its protein is CASSVDPAGTDTQYF.

In this sample, this clonotype turned up many times. The chain has TRBV20-1 and TRBJ2-3, with D possibly being TRBD2 (6 bases). Trimming left V 3 bases short and J 4 bases short, with 11 bases between. In germline, CDR1 is DFQATT, CDR2 SNEGSKA (reference sequence). The CDR3 extends over 13 amino acids. Written as DNA, the CDR3 is TGCAGTGCTAGCGGGGGTGGCGCAGATACGCAGTATTTT. This sequence encodes CSASGGGADTQYF.

There are many counts of this clonotype. This chain uses TRBV6-1 with TRBJ2-1, with 9 positions matching TRBD1. The CDR3 loop spans 16 amino acids. Germline lookup yields CDR1 MNHNS and CDR2 SASEGT. Germline trimming cut 6 bases from V and 4 bases from J; bases unmatched to any gene: 10. CDR3 amino acids: CASSASDRGVYNEQFF. The CDR3 bases are TGTGCCAGCAGCGCATCGGACAGGGGAGTATACAATGAGCAGTTCTTC.

This chain uses TRBV7-2 with TRBJ2-7, with D hard to call. V was shortened by 3 bases and J by 2 bases, with 14 bases between the two germline ends. The CDR3 contains 15 residues. The germline V gene encodes CDR1 SGHTA and CDR2 FQGNSA. The CDR3: CASSFTWAGTYEQYF. CDR3 DNA sequence: TGTGCCAGCAGCTTCACTTGGGCAGGAACCTACGAGCAGTACTTC.

This clonotype was picked up many times. The chain joins TRBV24-1 to TRBJ2-5; 7 bases line up with TRBD2. CDR1 and CDR2 (germline): KGHDR, SFDVKD. With 3 bases clipped from V and 6 bases from J, the junction kept 9 bases outside the gene matches. This CDR3 has 15 residues. CDR3 residues: CATSDPLGGGQTQYF. The DNA of the CDR3 is TGTGCCACCAGTGATCCCCTGGGGGGGGGTCAGACCCAGTACTTC.

This clonotype came up many times. This chain links TRBV5-1 with TRBJ1-4; a possible D gene is TRBD1 (5 bases). V lost 2 bases to trimming and J lost 7 bases, with 12 bases between them. The CDR3 is made up of 14 amino acids. Per the germline V gene, CDR1 is SGHRS and CDR2 is YFSETQ. The CDR3 DNA is TGCGCCAGCAGCTTTGAGGGAGGGGCTGAAAAACTGTTTTTT. It is translated as CASSFEGGAEKLFF.

Sample share makes this clonotype medium-sized. The V call is TRBV20-1, the J call TRBJ2-1; D unresolved. Trimming shortened V by 3 bases and J by 6 bases, and 9 bases separated the two germline ends. The CDR3 is 12 residues long. The germline CDR1 and CDR2 sequences are DFQATT and SNEGSKA (reference sequence). The CDR3 loop reads CSASSPRNEQFF. CDR3 DNA sequence: TGCAGTGCTAGTAGTCCTCGCAATGAGCAGTTCTTC.

Remarks on this clonotype: This may come from a read error, since a much larger clone is one base off. V usage is TRBV7-2 and J usage is TRBJ2-3; TRBD2 is a possible D gene (6 bases). CDR1 is SGHTA and CDR2 is FQGNSA in the germline V gene. This CDR3 spans 16 amino acids. The CDR3 DNA reads TGTGCCAGCAACTTAGCGCTTGCGGGGACCACAGATACGCAGTATTTT. Residues: CASNLALAGTTDTQYF.

This clonotype was detected only a few times. The J gene is TRBJ1-2, the V gene TRBV7-2; 7 bases are a match to TRBD1. The CDR3 is 14 amino acids. CDR1 and CDR2 from the germline V gene are SGHTA and FQGNSA. V lost 3 bases and J lost 4; bases outside the gene matches: 5. CDR3 in amino acids: CASSFDRASYGYTF. CDR3 DNA sequence: TGTGCCAGCAGCTTTGACAGGGCCAGCTATGGCTACACCTTC.

This clonotype occurred many times. The CDR3 DNA reads as TGTGCCAGCAGTTACAAGGGAAATAGACTGAACTCCTATAATTCACCCCTCCACTTT. Its translation is CASSYKGNRLNSYNSPLHF. This chain links TRBV12-3 or TRBV12-4 with TRBJ1-6; D is unclear. CDR3 size: 19 residues. Trimming removed 4 bases at V and 0 bases at J, with 19 bases between.

This clonotype was found many times. The chain links TRBV20-1 to TRBJ2-1, with D possibly being TRBD1 or TRBD2 (5 bases each). Germline V gene sequence: CDR1 DFQATT, CDR2 SNEGSKA (reference sequence). The V gene lost 5 bases and the J gene lost 9 bases, with 17 bases spanning the gap. The CDR3 totals 13 residues. CDR3 in DNA: TGCAGTGCTTCTCCGGGCCCGAGGGGTGAGCAGTTCTTC. Its translation is CSASPGPRGEQFF.

The sample holds many counts of this clonotype. The chain uses TRBV4-2 and TRBJ2-7; 9 bases are shared with TRBD1. The germline V gene has CDR1 LGHNA and CDR2 YNFKEQ. The V segment lost 1 base and the J segment 2 bases; nucleotides outside the gene matches: 9. The CDR3 totals 17 residues. The CDR3 DNA follows: TGTGCCAGCAGCCAAGGTCGAGGGACAGGGCTACCCTACGAGCAGTACTTC. The encoded protein is CASSQGRGTGLPYEQYF.

This clonotype came up many times. The chain has TRBV28 and TRBJ1-1, with D unclear. This CDR3 spans 11 amino acids. V shed 6 bases and J shed 8 bases, with 10 bases lying between them. Germline V gene data show CDR1 as MDHEN and CDR2 as SYDVKM. The CDR3 nucleotides are TGTGCCAGCAGCAGTCCTTACGAAGCTTTCTTT. It encodes CASSSPYEAFF.

This clonotype was recorded many times. The chain couples TRBV6-2 or TRBV6-3 to TRBJ2-1; the match to TRBD2 covers 9 bases. CDR3 length equals 15 residues. V gave up 5 bases and J gave up 5 bases; unmatched junction bases: 7. Germline CDR1 is MNHEY and CDR2 is SVGEGT. CDR3 residues: CASSTPGLANNEQFF. CDR3 sequence (DNA): TGTGCCAGCAGTACCCCGGGACTAGCCAACAATGAGCAGTTCTTC.

This clonotype was observed many times. This chain links TRBV12-3 or TRBV12-4 with TRBJ2-1, with 8 positions matching TRBD1. The CDR3 contains 18 residues. J lost 4 bases, V lost 0 bases, and 11 bases had no gene match. For the CDR3, the DNA is TGTGCCAGCAGTTTAGCGAAGGGAGACAGGGGCGCTTACAATGAGCAGTTCTTC. This gives the protein CASSLAKGDRGAYNEQFF.

This clonotype has ten or more counts. The chain links TRBV7-6 to TRBJ2-6; D gene uncertain. The germline V gene encodes CDR1 SGHVS and CDR2 FNYEAQ. V lost 2 bases and J lost 1, with 9 bases in between. The CDR3 sequence is 16 residues long. CDR3 amino acids: CASSLNRASGANVLTF. DNA for the CDR3: TGTGCCAGCAGCTTAAACCGGGCTTCTGGGGCCAACGTCCTGACTTTC.

Worth noting for this clonotype: Germline is not matched at one junction end, which may reflect a read error. CDR3 nucleotides: TGCACCAGCCTAAGCCAGCGGGCCTCCTACGAGCAGTACTTC. Amino acids: CTSLSQRASYEQYF. This sequence joins TRBV6-1 and TRBJ2-7, with D maybe TRBD2 (6 bases). The CDR3 has 14 amino acids. Germline V gene data show CDR1 as MNHNS and CDR2 as SASEGT.

V and J are TRBV28 and TRBJ1-1; TRBD1 matches 8 bases. Germline assignment: CDR1 MDHEN and CDR2 SYDVKM. Trimming took 6 bases from V and 4 from J; bases not matched to a gene: 7. The CDR3 totals 14 residues. CDR3 bases: TGTGCCAGCAGGCTGACAGGGGCCGCCACTGAAGCTTTCTTT. It translates to CASRLTGAATEAFF.

This chain connects TRBV5-1 to TRBJ1-5, with D possibly TRBD1 on 5 matching bases. The CDR3 consists of 15 residues. The V gene lost 0 bases and the J gene lost 6 bases, with 13 bases spanning the gap. Looked up from germline, CDR1 is SGHRS and CDR2 is YFSETQ. CDR3 bases: TGCGCCAGCAGCTTGGATCCAGGGCCTCGTCAGCCCCAGCATTTT. Translated: CASSLDPGPRQPQHF.